Listed below are T cell receptor beta chains from one sample, sequenced in a study of blood T cell repertoires in COVID-19. Profiled with immunoSEQ multiplex PCR; TCRdb holds only in-frame clones, not every one. The profile covers 68,000 or so clones, with around 90% appearing a single time and roughly 2.3% taken by the ten largest. The sequencing sample was made of peripheral blood. These receptors all come from a human donor in a cohort sampled during active COVID-19. The CDR3 runs from the conserved cysteine through the conserved F or W. Each record gives: V gene, J gene, D gene, clone size, CDR3 DNA, CDR3 protein. The D gene is left open where the match is weak. The size of a clone is reported for some rows only, either as once, few or many, or as a class for expanded clones.

TRBV15	TRBJ2-3	TRBD2	.	TGTGCCACCAGCAGAACCGGGACTAACACAGATACGCAGTATTTT	CATSRTGTNTDTQYF
TRBV28	TRBJ2-7	.	once	TGTGCCAGCAGTTTATATGACATTACCTACGAGCAGTACTTC	CASSLYDITYEQYF
TRBV10-1	TRBJ2-3	TRBD2	.	TGCGCCAGGATGGGACTAGCGGGGGGTAGACGATTGGCAGATACGCAGTATTTT	CARMGLAGGRRLADTQYF
TRBV5-1	TRBJ2-3	TRBD1	.	TGCGCCAGCAGACCCAGGGGGCTAGGGGACACAGATACGCAGTATTTT	CASRPRGLGDTDTQYF
TRBV11-2	TRBJ1-1	TRBD1	.	TGTGCCAGTCTCAAACAGGGGGTAGGAACTGAAGCTTTCTTT	CASLKQGVGTEAFF
TRBV6-5	TRBJ1-2	TRBD1	.	TGTGCCAGCAGTCCCGACAGGGTGACTAACTATGGCTACACCTTC	CASSPDRVTNYGYTF
TRBV10-3	TRBJ1-2	TRBD1	.	TGTGCCATCAATGGGGACAGGGAAGATGGCTACACCTTC	CAINGDREDGYTF
TRBV3-1/TRBV3-2	TRBJ1-6	TRBD1	.	TGTGCCAGCAGTCCCGGTTGGGGGGACAGGCGTAATTCACCCCTCCACTTT	CASSPGWGDRRNSPLHF
TRBV7-9	TRBJ2-3	TRBD1	once	TGTGCCAGCACCAAATCCGGGACAGGGGTTTCAGATACGCAGTATTTT	CASTKSGTGVSDTQYF
TRBV27	TRBJ1-6	TRBD1	.	TGTGCCAGCAGTACTACCTCGTGGGACAGGAATTCACCCCTCCACTTT	CASSTTSWDRNSPLHF
TRBV5-1	TRBJ2-7	TRBD2	few	TGCGCCAGCAGCCCCGGGACTAGCGGGAGCCCCTACGAGCAGTACTTC	CASSPGTSGSPYEQYF